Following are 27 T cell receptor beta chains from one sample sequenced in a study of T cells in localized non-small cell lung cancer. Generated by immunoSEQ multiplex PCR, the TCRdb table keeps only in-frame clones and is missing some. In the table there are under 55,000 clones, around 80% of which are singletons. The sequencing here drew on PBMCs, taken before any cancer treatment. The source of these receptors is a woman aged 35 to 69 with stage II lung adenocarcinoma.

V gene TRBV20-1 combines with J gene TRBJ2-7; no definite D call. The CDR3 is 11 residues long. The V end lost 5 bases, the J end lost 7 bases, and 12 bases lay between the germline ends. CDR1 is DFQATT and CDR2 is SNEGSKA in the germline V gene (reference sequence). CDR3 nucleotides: TGCAGTGCTCCCTTTGTGGGGGAGCAGTACTTC. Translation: CSAPFVGEQYF.

The DNA of the CDR3 is TGCAGCGTTCTCAGGGAAGGAACCTACAATGAGCAGTTCTTC. Translating gives CSVLREGTYNEQFF. V and J are TRBV29-1 and TRBJ2-1; D may be TRBD1 (5 bases). Germline CDR1 SQVTM, CDR2 ANQGSEA. V lost 5 bases and J lost 2, with 13 bases in between. This CDR3 spans 14 amino acids.

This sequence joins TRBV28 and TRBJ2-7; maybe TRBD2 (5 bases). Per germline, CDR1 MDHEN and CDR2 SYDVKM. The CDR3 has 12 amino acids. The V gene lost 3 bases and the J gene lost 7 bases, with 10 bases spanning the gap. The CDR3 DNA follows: TGTGCCAGCAGTTTCGAGGGTAGAGAGCAGTACTTC. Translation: CASSFEGREQYF. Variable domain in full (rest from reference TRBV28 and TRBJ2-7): DVKVTQSSRYLVKRTGEKVFLECVQDMDHENMFWYRQDPGLGLRLIYFSYDVKMKEKGDIPEGYSVSREKKERFSLILESASTNQTSMYLCASSFEGREQYFGPGTRLTVT.

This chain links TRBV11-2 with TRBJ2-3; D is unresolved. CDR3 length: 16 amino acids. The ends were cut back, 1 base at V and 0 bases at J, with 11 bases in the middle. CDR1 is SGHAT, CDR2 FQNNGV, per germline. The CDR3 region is CASSLGFHTSTDTQYF. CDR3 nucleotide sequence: TGTGCCAGCAGCTTAGGTTTCCACACCAGCACAGATACGCAGTATTTT. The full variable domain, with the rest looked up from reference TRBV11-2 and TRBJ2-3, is EAGVAQSPRYKIIEKRQSVAFWCNPISGHATLYWYQQILGQGPKLLIQFQNNGVVDDSQLPKDRFSAERLKGVDSTLKIQPAKLEDSAVYLCASSLGFHTSTDTQYFGPGTRLTVL.

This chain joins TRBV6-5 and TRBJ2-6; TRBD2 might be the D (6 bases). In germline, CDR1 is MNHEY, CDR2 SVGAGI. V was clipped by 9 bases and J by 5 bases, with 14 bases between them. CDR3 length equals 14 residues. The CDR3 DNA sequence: TGTGCCAGAAGGAGGGGCCATAGGGCCAACGTCCTGACTTTC. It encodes CARRRGHRANVLTF.

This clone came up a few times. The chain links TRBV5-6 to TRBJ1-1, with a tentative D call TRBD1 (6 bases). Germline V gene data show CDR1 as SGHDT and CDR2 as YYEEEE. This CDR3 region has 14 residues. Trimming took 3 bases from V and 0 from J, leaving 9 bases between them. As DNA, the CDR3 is TGTGCCAGCAGCTCCAGGGGTGTGAACACTGAAGCTTTCTTT. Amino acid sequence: CASSSRGVNTEAFF. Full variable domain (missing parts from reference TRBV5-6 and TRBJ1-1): DAGVTQSPTHLIKTRGQQVTLRCSPKSGHDTVSWYQQALGQGPQFIFQYYEEEERQRGNFPDRFSGHQFPNYSSELNVNALLLGDSALYLCASSSRGVNTEAFFGQGTRLTVV.

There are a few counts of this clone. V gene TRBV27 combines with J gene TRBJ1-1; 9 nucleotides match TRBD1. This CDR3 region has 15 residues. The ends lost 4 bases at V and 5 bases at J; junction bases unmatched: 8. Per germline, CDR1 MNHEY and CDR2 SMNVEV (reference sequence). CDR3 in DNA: TGTGCCAGCAGTTCCTTCAGGACAGGGGCAACTGAAGCTTTCTTT. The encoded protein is CASSSFRTGATEAFF.

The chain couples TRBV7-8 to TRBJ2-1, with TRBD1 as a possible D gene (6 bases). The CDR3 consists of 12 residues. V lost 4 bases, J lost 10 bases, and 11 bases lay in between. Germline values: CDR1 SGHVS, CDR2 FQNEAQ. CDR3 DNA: TGTGCCAGCAGCTACAGGGTTGGAGAGCAGTTCTTC. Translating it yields CASSYRVGEQFF.

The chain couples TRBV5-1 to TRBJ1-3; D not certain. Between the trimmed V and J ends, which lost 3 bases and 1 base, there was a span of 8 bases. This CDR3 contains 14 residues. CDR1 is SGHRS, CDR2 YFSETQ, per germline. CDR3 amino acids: CASSSDLSGNTIYF. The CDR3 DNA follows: TGCGCCAGCAGCTCGGACCTATCTGGAAACACCATATATTTT.

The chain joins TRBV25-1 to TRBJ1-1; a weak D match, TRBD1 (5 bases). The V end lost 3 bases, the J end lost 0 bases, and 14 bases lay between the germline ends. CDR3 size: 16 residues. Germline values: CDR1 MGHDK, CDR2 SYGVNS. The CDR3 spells CASSDRGLGMNTEAFF. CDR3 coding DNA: TGTGCCAGCAGTGATAGGGGACTGGGCATGAACACTGAAGCTTTCTTT.

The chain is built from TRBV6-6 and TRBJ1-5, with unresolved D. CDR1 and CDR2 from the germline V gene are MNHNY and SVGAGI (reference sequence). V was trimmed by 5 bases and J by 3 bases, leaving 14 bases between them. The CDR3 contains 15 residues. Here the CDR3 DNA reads TGTGCCAGCAGTCTCGCAGCGGGCCCCAATCAGCCCCAGCATTTT. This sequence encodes CASSLAAGPNQPQHF.

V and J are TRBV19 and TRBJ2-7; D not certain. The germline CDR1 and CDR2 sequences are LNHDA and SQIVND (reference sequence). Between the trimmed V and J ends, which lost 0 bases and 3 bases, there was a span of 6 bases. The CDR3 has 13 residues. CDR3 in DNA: TGTGCCAGTAGTATAGAGACAAGCTACGAGCAGTACTTC. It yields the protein CASSIETSYEQYF.

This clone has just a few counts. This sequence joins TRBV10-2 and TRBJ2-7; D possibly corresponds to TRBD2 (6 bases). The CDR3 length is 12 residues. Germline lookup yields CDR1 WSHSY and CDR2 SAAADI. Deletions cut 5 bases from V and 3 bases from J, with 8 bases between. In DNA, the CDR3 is TGCGCCAGCAGTCTAGCGTTCTACGAGCAGTACTTC. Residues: CASSLAFYEQYF.

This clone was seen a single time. The CDR3 DNA follows: TGTGCCAGCAGCTTACGGACAGGGGTTAACACTGAAGCTTTCTTT. This translates into CASSLRTGVNTEAFF. The chain links TRBV5-4 to TRBJ1-1; the match to TRBD1 covers 9 bases. This CDR3 has 15 amino acids. V lost 2 bases, J lost 2 bases, and 4 bases stayed unmatched. Germline assignment: CDR1 SGHNT and CDR2 YYREEE (reference sequence).

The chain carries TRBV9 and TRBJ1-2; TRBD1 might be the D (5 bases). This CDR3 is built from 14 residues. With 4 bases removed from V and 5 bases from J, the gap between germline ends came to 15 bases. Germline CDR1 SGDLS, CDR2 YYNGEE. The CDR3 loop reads CASSPSGTEYGYTF. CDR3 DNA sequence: TGTGCCAGCAGCCCGTCGGGGACGGAATATGGCTACACCTTC. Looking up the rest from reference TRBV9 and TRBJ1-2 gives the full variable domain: DSGVTQTPKHLITATGQRVTLRCSPRSGDLSVYWYQQSLDQGLQFLIQYYNGEERAKGNILERFSAQQFPDLHSELNLSSLELGDSALYFCASSPSGTEYGYTFGSGTRLTVV.

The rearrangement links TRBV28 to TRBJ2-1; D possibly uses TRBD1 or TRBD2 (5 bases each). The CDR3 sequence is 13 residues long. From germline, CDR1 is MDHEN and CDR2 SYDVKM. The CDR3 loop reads CAWGRPHYNEQFF. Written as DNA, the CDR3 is TGTGCGTGGGGACGGCCTCACTACAATGAGCAGTTCTTC.

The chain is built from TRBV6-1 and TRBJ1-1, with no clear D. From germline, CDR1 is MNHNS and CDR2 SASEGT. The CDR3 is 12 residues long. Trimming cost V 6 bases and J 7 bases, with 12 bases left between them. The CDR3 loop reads CASRPRSHEAFF. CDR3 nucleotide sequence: TGTGCCAGCAGGCCCCGGTCCCATGAAGCTTTCTTT.

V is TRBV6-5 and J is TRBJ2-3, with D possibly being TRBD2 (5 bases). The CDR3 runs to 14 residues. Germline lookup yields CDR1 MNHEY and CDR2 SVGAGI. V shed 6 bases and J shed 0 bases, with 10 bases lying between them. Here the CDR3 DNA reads TGTGCCAGCAGCCCAGCGGAGAGCACAGATACGCAGTATTTT. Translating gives CASSPAESTDTQYF.

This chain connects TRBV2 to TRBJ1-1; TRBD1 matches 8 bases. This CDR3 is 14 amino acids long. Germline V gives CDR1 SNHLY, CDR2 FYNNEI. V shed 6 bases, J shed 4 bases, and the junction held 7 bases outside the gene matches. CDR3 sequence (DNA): TGTGCCAGCAGGGGACATCAGGGGGCCACTGAAGCTTTCTTT. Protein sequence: CASRGHQGATEAFF.

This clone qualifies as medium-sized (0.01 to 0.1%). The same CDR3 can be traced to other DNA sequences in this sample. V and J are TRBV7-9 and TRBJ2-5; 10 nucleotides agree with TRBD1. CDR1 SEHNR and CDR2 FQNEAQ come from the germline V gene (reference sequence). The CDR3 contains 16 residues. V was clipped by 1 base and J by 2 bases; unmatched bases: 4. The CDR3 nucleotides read TGTGCCAGCAGCTTAGTCGACAGGGGGCTTCAAGAGACCCAGTACTTC. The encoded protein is CASSLVDRGLQETQYF.

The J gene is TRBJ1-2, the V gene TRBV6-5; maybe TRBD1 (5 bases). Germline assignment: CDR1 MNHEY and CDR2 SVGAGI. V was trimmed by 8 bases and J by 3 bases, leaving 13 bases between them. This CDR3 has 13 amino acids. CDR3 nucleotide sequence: TGTGCCAGCGGGGACGGAGGCTACTATGGCTACACCTTC. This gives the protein CASGDGGYYGYTF.

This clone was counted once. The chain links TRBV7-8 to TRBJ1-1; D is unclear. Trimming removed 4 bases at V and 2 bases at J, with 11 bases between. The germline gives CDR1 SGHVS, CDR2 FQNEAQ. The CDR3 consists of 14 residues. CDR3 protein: CASSSWAINTEAFF. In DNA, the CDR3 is TGTGCCAGCAGCTCCTGGGCCATCAACACTGAAGCTTTCTTT.

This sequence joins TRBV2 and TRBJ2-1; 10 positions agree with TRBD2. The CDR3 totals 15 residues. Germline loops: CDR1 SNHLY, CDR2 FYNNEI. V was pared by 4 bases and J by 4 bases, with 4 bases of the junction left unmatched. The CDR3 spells CASSAAAGGYNEQFF. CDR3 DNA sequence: TGTGCCAGCAGTGCAGCAGCGGGGGGGTACAATGAGCAGTTCTTC.

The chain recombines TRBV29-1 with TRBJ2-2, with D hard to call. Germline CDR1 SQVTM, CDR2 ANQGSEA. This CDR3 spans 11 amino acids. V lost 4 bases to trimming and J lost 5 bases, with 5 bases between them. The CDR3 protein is CSVGGTGELFF. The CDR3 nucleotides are TGCAGCGTTGGGGGTACCGGGGAGCTGTTTTTT.

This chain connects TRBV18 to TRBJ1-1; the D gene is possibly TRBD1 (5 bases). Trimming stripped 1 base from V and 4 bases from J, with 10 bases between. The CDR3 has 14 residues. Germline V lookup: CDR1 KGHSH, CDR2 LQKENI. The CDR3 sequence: CASSPRSQGTEAFF. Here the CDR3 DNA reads TGTGCCAGCTCACCACGGAGTCAGGGCACTGAAGCTTTCTTT.

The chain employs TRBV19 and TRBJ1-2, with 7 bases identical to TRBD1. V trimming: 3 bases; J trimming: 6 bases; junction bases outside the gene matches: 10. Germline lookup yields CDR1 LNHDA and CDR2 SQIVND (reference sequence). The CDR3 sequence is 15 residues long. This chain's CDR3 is CASSIYSDREDGYTF. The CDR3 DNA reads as TGTGCCAGTAGTATTTATTCCGACAGGGAGGATGGCTACACCTTC.

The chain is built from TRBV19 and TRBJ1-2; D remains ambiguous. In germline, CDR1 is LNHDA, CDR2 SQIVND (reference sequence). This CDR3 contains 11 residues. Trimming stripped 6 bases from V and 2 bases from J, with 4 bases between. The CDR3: CASSQNYGYTF. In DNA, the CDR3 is TGTGCCAGTAGCCAGAACTATGGCTACACCTTC.